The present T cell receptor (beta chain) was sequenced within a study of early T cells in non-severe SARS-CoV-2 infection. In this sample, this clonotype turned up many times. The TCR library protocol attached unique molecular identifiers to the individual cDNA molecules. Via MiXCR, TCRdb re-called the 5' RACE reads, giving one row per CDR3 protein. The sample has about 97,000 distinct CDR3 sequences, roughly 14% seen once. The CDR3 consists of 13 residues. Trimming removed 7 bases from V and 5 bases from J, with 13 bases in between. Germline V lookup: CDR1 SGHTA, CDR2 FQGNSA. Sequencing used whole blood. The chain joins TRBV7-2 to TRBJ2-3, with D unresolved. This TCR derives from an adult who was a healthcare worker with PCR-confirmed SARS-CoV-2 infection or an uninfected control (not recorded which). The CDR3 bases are TGTGCCAGCACCTATCGCCCCGGAGATACGCAGTATTTT. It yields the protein CASTYRPGDTQYF.